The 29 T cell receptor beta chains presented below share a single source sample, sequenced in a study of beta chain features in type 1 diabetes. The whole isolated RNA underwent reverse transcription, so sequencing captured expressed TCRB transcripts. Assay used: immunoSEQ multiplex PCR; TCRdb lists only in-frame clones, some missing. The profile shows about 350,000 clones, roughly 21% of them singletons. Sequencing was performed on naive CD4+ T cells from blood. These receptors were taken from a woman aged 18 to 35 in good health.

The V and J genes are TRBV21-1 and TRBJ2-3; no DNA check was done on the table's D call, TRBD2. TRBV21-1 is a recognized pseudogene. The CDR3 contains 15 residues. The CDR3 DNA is TGTGCCAGCAGCAAAAGCGGAACTAGCACAGATACGCAGTATTTT. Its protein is CASSKSGTSTDTQYF.

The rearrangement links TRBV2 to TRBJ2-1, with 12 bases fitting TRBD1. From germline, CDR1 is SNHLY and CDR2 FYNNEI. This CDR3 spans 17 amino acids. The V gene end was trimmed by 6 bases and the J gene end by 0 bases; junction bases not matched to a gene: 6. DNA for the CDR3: TGTGCCAGCAGGGGACAGGGGGCCCTGAGCTCCTACAATGAGCAGTTCTTC. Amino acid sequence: CASRGQGALSSYNEQFF.

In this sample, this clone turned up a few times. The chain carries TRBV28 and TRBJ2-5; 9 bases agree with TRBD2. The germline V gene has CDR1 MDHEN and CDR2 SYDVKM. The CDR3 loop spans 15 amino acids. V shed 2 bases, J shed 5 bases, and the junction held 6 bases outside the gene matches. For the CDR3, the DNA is TGTGCCAGCAGTTTAGGCGGGAGGGCCGCGGAGACCCAGTACTTC. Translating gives CASSLGGRAAETQYF.

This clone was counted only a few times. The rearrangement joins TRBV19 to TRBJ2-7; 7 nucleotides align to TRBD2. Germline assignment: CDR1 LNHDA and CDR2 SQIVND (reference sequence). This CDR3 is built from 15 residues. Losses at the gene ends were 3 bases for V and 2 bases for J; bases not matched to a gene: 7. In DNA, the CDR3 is TGTGCCAGTAGTATTGGCGCGGGAGCCCCCTACGAGCAGTACTTC. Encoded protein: CASSIGAGAPYEQYF. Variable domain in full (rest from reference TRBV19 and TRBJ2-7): DGGITQSPKYLFRKEGQNVTLSCEQNLNHDAMYWYRQDPGQGLRLIYYSQIVNDFQKGDIAEGYSVSREKKESFPLTVTSAQKNPTAFYLCASSIGAGAPYEQYFGPGTRLTVT.

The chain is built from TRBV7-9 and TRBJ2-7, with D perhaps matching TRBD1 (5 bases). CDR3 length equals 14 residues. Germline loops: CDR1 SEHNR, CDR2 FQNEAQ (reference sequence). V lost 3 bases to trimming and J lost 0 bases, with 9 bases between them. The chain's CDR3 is CASSFLGPSYEQYF. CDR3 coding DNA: TGTGCCAGCAGCTTTTTGGGGCCCTCCTACGAGCAGTACTTC.

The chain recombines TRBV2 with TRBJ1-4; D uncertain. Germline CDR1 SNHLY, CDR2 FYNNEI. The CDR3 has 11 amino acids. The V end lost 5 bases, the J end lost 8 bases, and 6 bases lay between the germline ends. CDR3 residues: CASSPREKLFF. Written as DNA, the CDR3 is TGTGCCAGCAGTCCGCGCGAAAAACTGTTTTTT.

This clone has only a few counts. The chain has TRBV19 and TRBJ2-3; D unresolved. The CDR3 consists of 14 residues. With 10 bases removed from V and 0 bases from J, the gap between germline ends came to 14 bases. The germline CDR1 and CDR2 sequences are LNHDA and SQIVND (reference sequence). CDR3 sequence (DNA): TGTGCCAATAAGACCCGAGGAAGCACAGATACGCAGTATTTT. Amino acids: CANKTRGSTDTQYF.

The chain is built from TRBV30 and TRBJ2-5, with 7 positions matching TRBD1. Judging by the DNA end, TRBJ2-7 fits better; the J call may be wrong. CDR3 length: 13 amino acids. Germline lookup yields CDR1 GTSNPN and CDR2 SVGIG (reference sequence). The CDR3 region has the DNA TGTGCCTGGGGAGTGGGGACAGTGTACGAGCAGTACTTC. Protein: CAWGVGTVYEQYF.

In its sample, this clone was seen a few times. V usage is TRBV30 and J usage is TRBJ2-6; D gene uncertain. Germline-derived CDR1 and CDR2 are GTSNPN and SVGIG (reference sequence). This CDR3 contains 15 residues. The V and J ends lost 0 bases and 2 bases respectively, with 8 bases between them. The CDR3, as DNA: TGTGCCTGGAGTGTATACGAGGCTGGGGCCAACGTCCTGACTTTC. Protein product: CAWSVYEAGANVLTF.

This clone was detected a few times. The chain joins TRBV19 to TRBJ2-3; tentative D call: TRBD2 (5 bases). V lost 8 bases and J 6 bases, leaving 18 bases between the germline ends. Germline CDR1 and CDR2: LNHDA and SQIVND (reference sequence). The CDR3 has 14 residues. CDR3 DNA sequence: TGTGCCAGTTCGATCACACGGGAAAGGGATACGCAGTATTTT. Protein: CASSITRERDTQYF. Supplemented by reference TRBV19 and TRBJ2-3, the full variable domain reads DGGITQSPKYLFRKEGQNVTLSCEQNLNHDAMYWYRQDPGQGLRLIYYSQIVNDFQKGDIAEGYSVSREKKESFPLTVTSAQKNPTAFYLCASSITRERDTQYFGPGTRLTVL.

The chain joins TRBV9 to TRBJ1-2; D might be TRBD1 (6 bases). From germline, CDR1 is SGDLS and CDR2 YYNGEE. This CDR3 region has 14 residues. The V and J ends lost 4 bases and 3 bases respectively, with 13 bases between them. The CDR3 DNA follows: TGTGCCAGCAGCCCCTCCAGGGGAGACTATGGCTACACCTTC. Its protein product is CASSPSRGDYGYTF.

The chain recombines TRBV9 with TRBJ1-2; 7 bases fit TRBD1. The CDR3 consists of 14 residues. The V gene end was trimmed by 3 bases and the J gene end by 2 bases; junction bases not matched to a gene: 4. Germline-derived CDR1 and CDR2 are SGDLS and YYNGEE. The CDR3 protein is CASSARQGNYGYTF. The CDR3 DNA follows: TGTGCCAGCAGCGCCCGACAGGGCAACTATGGCTACACCTTC.

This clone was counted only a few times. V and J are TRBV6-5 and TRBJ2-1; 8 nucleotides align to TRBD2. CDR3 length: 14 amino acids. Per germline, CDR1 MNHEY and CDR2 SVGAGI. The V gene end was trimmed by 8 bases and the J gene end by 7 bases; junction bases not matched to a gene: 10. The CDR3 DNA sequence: TGTGCCAGCGCCCAAGTAGCGGGAAAGAATGAGCAGTTCTTC. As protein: CASAQVAGKNEQFF.

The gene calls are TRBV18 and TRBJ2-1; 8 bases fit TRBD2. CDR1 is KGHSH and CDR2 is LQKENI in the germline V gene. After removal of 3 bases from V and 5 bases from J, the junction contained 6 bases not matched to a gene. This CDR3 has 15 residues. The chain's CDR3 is CASSPPGGRHNEQFF. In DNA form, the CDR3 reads TGTGCCAGCTCACCCCCGGGAGGGAGGCACAATGAGCAGTTCTTC. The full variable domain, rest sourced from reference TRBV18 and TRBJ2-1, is NAGVMQNPRHLVRRRGQEARLRCSPMKGHSHVYWYRQLPEEGLKFMVYLQKENIIDESGMPKERFSAEFPKEGPSILRIQQVVRGDSAAYFCASSPPGGRHNEQFFGPGTRLTVL.

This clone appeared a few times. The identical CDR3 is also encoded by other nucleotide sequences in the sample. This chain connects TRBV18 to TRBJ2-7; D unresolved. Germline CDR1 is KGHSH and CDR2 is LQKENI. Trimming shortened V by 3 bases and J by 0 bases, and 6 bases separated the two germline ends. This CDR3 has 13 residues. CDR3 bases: TGTGCCAGCTCACCGCCCAGCTCCTACGAGCAGTACTTC. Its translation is CASSPPSSYEQYF.

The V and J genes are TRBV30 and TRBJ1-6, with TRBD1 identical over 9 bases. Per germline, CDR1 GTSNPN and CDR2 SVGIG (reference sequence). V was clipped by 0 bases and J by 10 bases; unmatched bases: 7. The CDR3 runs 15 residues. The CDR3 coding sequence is TGTGCCTGGAGTGTTTTGGGACAGGGCTCGTCACCCCTCCACTTT. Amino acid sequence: CAWSVLGQGSSPLHF.

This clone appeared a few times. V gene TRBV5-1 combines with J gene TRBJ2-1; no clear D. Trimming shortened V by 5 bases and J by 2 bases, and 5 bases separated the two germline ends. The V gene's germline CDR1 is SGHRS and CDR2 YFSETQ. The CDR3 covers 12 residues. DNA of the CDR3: TGCGCCAGCAGTGAGCCCTACAATGAGCAGTTCTTC. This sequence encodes CASSEPYNEQFF.

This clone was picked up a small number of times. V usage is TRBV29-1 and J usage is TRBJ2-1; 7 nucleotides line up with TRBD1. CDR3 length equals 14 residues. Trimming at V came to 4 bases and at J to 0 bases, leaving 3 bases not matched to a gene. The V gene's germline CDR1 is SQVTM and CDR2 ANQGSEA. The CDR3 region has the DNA TGCAGCGTTGGGGGACAGAGCTCCTACAATGAGCAGTTCTTC. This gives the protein CSVGGQSSYNEQFF.

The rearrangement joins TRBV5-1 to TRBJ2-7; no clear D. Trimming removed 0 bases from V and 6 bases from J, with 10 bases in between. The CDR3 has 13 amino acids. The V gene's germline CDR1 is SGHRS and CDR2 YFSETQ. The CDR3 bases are TGCGCCAGCAGCTTGGACGGGTTAGGCGAGCAGTACTTC. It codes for CASSLDGLGEQYF.

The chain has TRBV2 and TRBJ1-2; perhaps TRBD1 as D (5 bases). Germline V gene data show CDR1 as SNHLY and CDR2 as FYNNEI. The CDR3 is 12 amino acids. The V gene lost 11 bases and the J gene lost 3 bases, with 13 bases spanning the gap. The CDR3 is CAAAGVDYGYTF. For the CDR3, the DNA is TGTGCCGCGGCGGGGGTAGACTATGGCTACACCTTC.

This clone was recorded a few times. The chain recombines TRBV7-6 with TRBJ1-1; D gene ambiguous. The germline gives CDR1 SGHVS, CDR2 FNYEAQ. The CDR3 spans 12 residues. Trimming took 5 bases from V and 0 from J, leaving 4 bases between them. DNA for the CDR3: TGTGCCAGCAGCAACTTGAACACTGAAGCTTTCTTT. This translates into CASSNLNTEAFF.

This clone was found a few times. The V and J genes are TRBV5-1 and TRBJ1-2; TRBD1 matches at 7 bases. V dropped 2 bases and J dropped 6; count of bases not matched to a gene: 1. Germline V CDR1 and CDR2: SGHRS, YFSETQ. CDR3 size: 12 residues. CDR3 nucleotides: TGCGCCAGCAGCTTTGACAGGGATGGCTACACCTTC. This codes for CASSFDRDGYTF.

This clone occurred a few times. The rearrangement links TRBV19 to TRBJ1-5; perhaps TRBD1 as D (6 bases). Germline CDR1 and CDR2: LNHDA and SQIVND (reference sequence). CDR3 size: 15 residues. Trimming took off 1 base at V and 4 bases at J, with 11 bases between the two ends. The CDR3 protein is CASSIAGGLNQPQHF. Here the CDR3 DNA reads TGTGCCAGTAGTATAGCTGGGGGCTTGAATCAGCCCCAGCATTTT.

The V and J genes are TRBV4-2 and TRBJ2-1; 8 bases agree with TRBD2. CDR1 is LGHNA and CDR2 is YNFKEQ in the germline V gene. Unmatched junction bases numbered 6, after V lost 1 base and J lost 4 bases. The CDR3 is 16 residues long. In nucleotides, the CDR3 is TGTGCCAGCAGCCAAGGCCTCCTAGCGGGTTACAATGAGCAGTTCTTC. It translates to CASSQGLLAGYNEQFF.

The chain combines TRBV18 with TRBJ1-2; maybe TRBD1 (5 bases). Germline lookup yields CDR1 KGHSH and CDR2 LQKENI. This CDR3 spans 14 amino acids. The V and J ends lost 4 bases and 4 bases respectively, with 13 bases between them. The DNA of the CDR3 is TGTGCCAGCTCACAGGCCCCAGGGCCCTATGGCTACACCTTC. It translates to CASSQAPGPYGYTF. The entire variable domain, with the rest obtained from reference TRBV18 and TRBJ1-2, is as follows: NAGVMQNPRHLVRRRGQEARLRCSPMKGHSHVYWYRQLPEEGLKFMVYLQKENIIDESGMPKERFSAEFPKEGPSILRIQQVVRGDSAAYFCASSQAPGPYGYTFGSGTRLTVV.

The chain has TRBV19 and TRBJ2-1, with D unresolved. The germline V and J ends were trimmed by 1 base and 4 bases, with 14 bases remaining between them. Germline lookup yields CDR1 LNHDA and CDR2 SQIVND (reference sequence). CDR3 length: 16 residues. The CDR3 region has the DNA TGTGCCAGTAGTATAGGTTCTCTCTTTAATTACAATGAGCAGTTCTTC. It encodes CASSIGSLFNYNEQFF.

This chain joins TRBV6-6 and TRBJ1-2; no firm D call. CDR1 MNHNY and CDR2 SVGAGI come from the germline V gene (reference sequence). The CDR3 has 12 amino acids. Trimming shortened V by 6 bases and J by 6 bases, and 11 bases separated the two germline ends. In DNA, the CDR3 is TGTGCCAGCAGGGCCCCCACCCATGGCTACACCTTC. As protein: CASRAPTHGYTF.

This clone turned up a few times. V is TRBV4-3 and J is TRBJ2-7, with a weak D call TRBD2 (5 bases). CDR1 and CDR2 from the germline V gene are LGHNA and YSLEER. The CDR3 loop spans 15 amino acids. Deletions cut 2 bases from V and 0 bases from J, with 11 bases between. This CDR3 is CASSQRTGSSYEQYF. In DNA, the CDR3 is TGCGCCAGCAGCCAACGGACGGGGAGCTCCTACGAGCAGTACTTC.

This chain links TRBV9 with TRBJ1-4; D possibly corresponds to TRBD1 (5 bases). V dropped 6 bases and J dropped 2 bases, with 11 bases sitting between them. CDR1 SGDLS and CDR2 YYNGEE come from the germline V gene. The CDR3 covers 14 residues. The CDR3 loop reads CASNQGRTNEKLFF. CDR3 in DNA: TGTGCCAGCAACCAGGGTCGTACTAATGAAAAACTGTTTTTT.